This T cell receptor (beta chain) originates from a study of Ad26.COV2.S vaccination and SARS-CoV-2 variants. As for the study in general: The COV1001 Ad26.COV2.S trial arm included the donor. Intramuscular Ad26.COV2.S at 5x10^10 or 1x10^11 viral particles.

Treatment: some 20 received Ad26.COV2.S at low or high dose, single or two shots; roughly 5 received placebo; per-sample allocation not given. Vaccine and placebo recipients were sampled on day 63 after the first injection. This clone was detected only once. This table comes from immunoSEQ multiplex PCR, and its TCRdb copy is limited to in-frame clones, with some not included. The table has 440,000 or so clones, roughly nine tenths seen once. This specimen was peripheral blood, taken in a trial of Ad26.COV2.S vaccine versus placebo. This sequence was found in a person aged 18 to 65 who received the Ad26.COV2.S COVID-19 vaccine or a placebo.

The CDR3: CASSSGTEATNEKLFF. Written as DNA, the CDR3 is TGTGCCAGCAGTTCGGGGACGGAGGCAACTAATGAAAAACTGTTTTTT. The genes are TRBV6-5 and TRBJ1-4; perhaps TRBD1 as D (5 bases). CDR3 length: 16 amino acids. Trimming stripped 4 bases from V and 0 bases from J, with 12 bases between. Germline V gene sequence: CDR1 MNHEY, CDR2 SVGAGI.